This T cell receptor (beta chain) originates from a study of vaccination and CD4 T cells after COVID-19. The Oncomine TCR Beta short-read assay was applied to DNA of cultured CD4+ T cells. Via MiXCR, TCRdb re-called the PCR reads, giving one row per CDR3 protein. Of approximately 5,400 distinct CDR3 sequences in the sample, 50% to 75% were seen once. Treatment given: roughly 10-day PBMC culture with coronavirus spike peptide pools or control peptides (ViraFEST assay). The unexposed donor's CD4+ T cells were collected before the COVID-19 pandemic (2011-2018). Concerning this clonotype: The antigen remains undetermined.

The specimen was CD4+ T cells from blood, cultured in vitro. This receptor was identified in a human donor in good health.

CDR3 protein: CASKSRRDGRETQYF. As DNA, the CDR3 is TGTGCCAGTAAATCCCGCAGGGACGGGCGAGAGACCCAGTACTTC. The gene calls are TRBV19 and TRBJ2-5; D tentatively reads TRBD1 or TRBD2 (5 bases each). Trimming took 7 bases from V and 4 from J, leaving 19 bases between them. The CDR3 sequence is 15 residues long. The germline gives CDR1 LNHDA, CDR2 SQIVND (reference sequence).